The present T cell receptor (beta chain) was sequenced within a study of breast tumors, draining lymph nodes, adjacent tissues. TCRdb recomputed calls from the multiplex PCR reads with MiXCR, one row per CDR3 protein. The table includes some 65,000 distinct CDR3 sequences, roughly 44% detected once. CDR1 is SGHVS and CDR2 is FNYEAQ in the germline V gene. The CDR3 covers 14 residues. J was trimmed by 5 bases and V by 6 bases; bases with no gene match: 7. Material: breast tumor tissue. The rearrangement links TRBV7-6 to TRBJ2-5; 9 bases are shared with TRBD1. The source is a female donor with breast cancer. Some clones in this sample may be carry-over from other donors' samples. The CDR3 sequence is CASSPGTGHETQYF. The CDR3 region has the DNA TGTGCCAGCAGTCCCGGGACAGGGCACGAGACCCAGTACTTC.